The 29 T cell receptor beta chains reported below all come from one sample, sequenced in a study of blood T cell repertoires in COVID-19. Clones were sequenced by immunoSEQ multiplex PCR, and TCRdb holds only the in-frame ones, with some missing. This sample has 75,000 to 95,000 clones, with around four fifths found just once. The sample comprised peripheral blood. The receptors were sampled from a man in his fifties with acute or convalescent COVID-19.

J is TRBJ1-2 and V is TRBV18; 7 bases map to TRBD1. From germline, CDR1 is KGHSH and CDR2 LQKENI. V was clipped by 1 base and J by 4 bases; unmatched bases: 3. The CDR3 extends over 14 amino acids. CDR3 DNA sequence: TGTGCCAGCTCACCACGAGGGGGCGCCTATGGCTACACCTTC. Translated: CASSPRGGAYGYTF.

The chain carries TRBV5-1 and TRBJ1-1; the D gene is possibly TRBD1 (5 bases). The CDR3 sequence is 14 residues long. Germline assignment: CDR1 SGHRS and CDR2 YFSETQ. Trimming shortened V by 0 bases and J by 3 bases, and 9 bases separated the two germline ends. CDR3 nucleotide sequence: TGCGCCAGCAGCTTGGTCGGGGGGGACACTGAAGCTTTCTTT. This encodes CASSLVGGDTEAFF.

The rearrangement uses TRBV6-4 and TRBJ1-5, with D possibly matching TRBD1 (6 bases). V lost 6 bases and J 0 bases, leaving 18 bases between the germline ends. Germline V CDR1 and CDR2: MRHNA, SNTAGT. The CDR3 runs 17 residues. CDR3 sequence: CASSVGGAQYSNQPQHF. The CDR3 bases are TGTGCCAGCAGCGTCGGGGGGGCACAGTATAGCAATCAGCCCCAGCATTTT.

V usage is TRBV10-3 and J usage is TRBJ2-5, with 8 bases fitting TRBD2. Germline CDR1 reads ENHRY; CDR2 reads SYGVKD. V was clipped by 4 bases and J by 1 base; unmatched bases: 8. This CDR3 spans 16 amino acids. CDR3 in amino acids: CAISGLGGGLQETQYF. The CDR3 DNA reads as TGTGCCATCAGTGGCTTAGGCGGGGGGCTCCAAGAGACCCAGTACTTC.

The chain recombines TRBV4-3 with TRBJ2-2, with TRBD1 identical over 7 bases. V gave up 1 base and J gave up 5 bases; unmatched junction bases: 13. CDR3 length: 18 residues. CDR1 and CDR2 (germline): LGHNA, YSLEER. The CDR3 coding sequence is TGCGCCAGCAGCCAAGTAAGGGACAGCCAAAAACGGACCGGGGAGCTGTTTTTT. Protein: CASSQVRDSQKRTGELFF.

The chain joins TRBV12-3 or TRBV12-4 to TRBJ1-5; no definite D call. Trimming took 6 bases from V and 7 from J, leaving 10 bases between them. The CDR3 is 12 amino acids. The CDR3 bases are TGTGCCAGCAGCCGAGATTTACAGCCCCAGCATTTT. This codes for CASSRDLQPQHF.

The chain uses TRBV11-2 and TRBJ2-7; perhaps TRBD2 as D (5 bases). The CDR3 runs to 11 residues. Trimming took 5 bases from V and 7 from J, leaving 9 bases between them. Germline V gene lookup returns CDR1 SGHAT and CDR2 FQNNGV. The CDR3, as DNA: TGTGCCAGCAGCCCAAGGAGGGAGCAGTACTTC. Amino acid sequence: CASSPRREQYF.

The chain joins TRBV19 to TRBJ2-3, with D unresolved. The CDR3 is made up of 14 amino acids. V gave up 1 base and J gave up 3 bases, with 8 bases separating them. Germline loops: CDR1 LNHDA, CDR2 SQIVND (reference sequence). CDR3 in DNA: TGTGCCAGTAGTATAGTGACAAGTACAGATACGCAGTATTTT. This gives the protein CASSIVTSTDTQYF.

The gene calls are TRBV3-1 (or the pseudogene TRBV3-2) and TRBJ2-3; 8 bases match TRBD1. Germline CDR1 LGHDT, CDR2 YNNKEL (reference sequence). The CDR3 totals 16 residues. V lost 5 bases to trimming and J lost 6 bases; unmatched junction nucleotides: 13. The CDR3 loop is CASSTLTGDRRDTQYF. The CDR3 nucleotides are TGTGCCAGCAGCACGTTGACAGGGGATAGGCGCGATACGCAGTATTTT.

This clone showed up just once. This sequence joins TRBV6-4 and TRBJ2-1; 11 bases are shared with TRBD2. CDR1 MRHNA and CDR2 SNTAGT come from the germline V gene. V lost 5 bases and J lost 2; bases outside the gene matches: 14. The CDR3 sequence is 19 residues long. CDR3 region: CASSPPSPLAGVTYNEQFF. CDR3 DNA sequence: TGTGCCAGCAGTCCCCCTTCTCCACTAGCGGGAGTGACCTACAATGAGCAGTTCTTC.

This clone has just one count. The V gene is TRBV7-3, the J gene TRBJ1-5, with TRBD1 identical over 8 bases. The CDR3 has 16 amino acids. The germline V gene has CDR1 SGHTA and CDR2 FQGTGA. V gave up 1 base and J gave up 5 bases; unmatched junction bases: 7. The chain's CDR3 is CASSLRDRGGYQPQHF. Here the CDR3 DNA reads TGTGCCAGCAGCTTAAGAGACAGGGGAGGGTATCAGCCCCAGCATTTT. Together with reference TRBV7-3 and TRBJ1-5, the CDR3 gives the full variable domain: GAGVSQTPSNKVTEKGKYVELRCDPISGHTALYWYRQSLGQGPEFLIYFQGTGAADDSGLPNDRFFAVRPEGSVSTLKIQRTERGDSAVYLCASSLRDRGGYQPQHFGDGTRLSIL.

This clone was seen only once. The genes are TRBV6-5 and TRBJ2-3, with D possibly matching TRBD2 (6 bases). The germline V and J ends were trimmed by 8 bases and 6 bases, with 6 bases remaining between them. CDR3 size: 10 residues. The germline V gene encodes CDR1 MNHEY and CDR2 SVGAGI. The CDR3 DNA is TGTGCCAGCGGGAGGGATACGCAGTATTTT. Translation: CASGRDTQYF.

The J gene is TRBJ2-1, the V gene TRBV5-8, with 7 positions matching TRBD2. Germline CDR1 reads SGHTS; CDR2 reads YDEGEE. With V trimmed by 4 bases and J by 4 bases, 8 bases remained unmatched. This CDR3 contains 15 residues. CDR3 coding DNA: TGTGCCAGCAGCAAACCCGGGGGGACTTACAATGAGCAGTTCTTC. Translation: CASSKPGGTYNEQFF.

This clone was picked up one time. The chain has TRBV7-9 and TRBJ1-2; D may be TRBD1 (5 bases). Germline V gene sequence: CDR1 SEHNR, CDR2 FQNEAQ (reference sequence). Trimming removed 5 bases from V and 5 bases from J, with 27 bases in between. The CDR3 contains 18 residues. CDR3 bases: TGTGCCAGCAGCCCGACCGGGAGGGAATTTCAGGGAATGTATGGCTACACCTTC. This codes for CASSPTGREFQGMYGYTF.

The J gene is TRBJ2-1, the V gene TRBV19, with D perhaps TRBD1 (6 bases). Deletions cut 3 bases from V and 8 bases from J, with 11 bases between. CDR3 length equals 13 residues. The germline CDR1 and CDR2 sequences are LNHDA and SQIVND (reference sequence). The CDR3: CASSMGAWDEQFF. In DNA form, the CDR3 reads TGTGCCAGTAGTATGGGGGCCTGGGATGAGCAGTTCTTC.

This clone came up many times. V and J are TRBV5-4 and TRBJ1-2, with 8 bases fitting TRBD1. With 0 bases clipped from V and 4 bases from J, the junction kept 2 bases outside the gene matches. CDR1 and CDR2 (germline): SGHNT, YYREEE (reference sequence). The CDR3 has 14 amino acids. CDR3 amino acids: CASSLVGTGYGYTF. In nucleotides, the CDR3 is TGTGCCAGCAGCTTGGTAGGGACAGGCTATGGCTACACCTTC.

This chain links TRBV5-8 with TRBJ1-2; TRBD1 matches 12 bases. The CDR3 is 15 residues long. Germline CDR1 SGHTS, CDR2 YDEGEE. V lost 6 bases to trimming and J lost 3 bases; unmatched junction nucleotides: 6. The CDR3 nucleotides read TGTGCCAGCACCGCCGGGACAGGGGGCTACTATGGCTACACCTTC. Protein sequence: CASTAGTGGYYGYTF.

The V call is TRBV27, the J call TRBJ1-1, with TRBD1 matching 8 bases. Germline V gene lookup returns CDR1 MNHEY and CDR2 SMNVEV (reference sequence). The trim removed 4 bases at V and 4 bases at J, leaving 5 bases unmatched. This CDR3 contains 14 residues. The CDR3 is CASSYRGRFTEAFF. The CDR3 region has the DNA TGTGCCAGCAGTTACAGGGGGAGGTTCACTGAAGCTTTCTTT.

V gene TRBV19 combines with J gene TRBJ1-2; 8 bases align to TRBD1. This CDR3 has 14 amino acids. J lost 8 bases, V lost 3 bases, and 8 bases had no gene match. The germline V gene encodes CDR1 LNHDA and CDR2 SQIVND (reference sequence). The CDR3 reads CASSIAIGQGGYTF. The CDR3 bases are TGTGCCAGTAGTATCGCCATCGGACAGGGCGGCTACACCTTC.

The chain joins TRBV4-3 to TRBJ1-6; 7 bases are a match to TRBD1. The V gene's germline CDR1 is LGHNA and CDR2 YSLEER. This CDR3 is built from 15 residues. After removal of 3 bases from V and 9 bases from J, the junction contained 8 bases not matched to a gene. CDR3 sequence reads: CASSQDGTVISPLHF. The CDR3 DNA reads TGCGCCAGCAGCCAGGACGGGACAGTGATTTCACCCCTCCACTTT.

This rearrangement joins TRBV19 to TRBJ1-1, with D possibly matching TRBD1 (6 bases). The CDR3 has 14 residues. V was pared by 6 bases and J by 3 bases, with 14 bases between. Germline CDR1 LNHDA, CDR2 SQIVND (reference sequence). As DNA, the CDR3 is TGTGCCAGTAGCCTTACTAACAGGGACACTGAAGCTTTCTTT. The encoded protein is CASSLTNRDTEAFF.

V usage is TRBV28 and J usage is TRBJ2-5, with 7 bases that match TRBD2. Per the germline V gene, CDR1 is MDHEN and CDR2 is SYDVKM. Trimming took 3 bases from V and 3 from J; bases not matched to a gene: 31. The CDR3 spans 23 residues. The CDR3 bases are TGTGCCAGCAGTTTTTTCAGGGTTCCAGCGGGACTAATACTTCCAGGGTTTAAAGAGACCCAGTACTTC. As protein: CASSFFRVPAGLILPGFKETQYF. Full variable domain (rest looked up from reference TRBV28 and TRBJ2-5): DVKVTQSSRYLVKRTGEKVFLECVQDMDHENMFWYRQDPGLGLRLIYFSYDVKMKEKGDIPEGYSVSREKKERFSLILESASTNQTSMYLCASSFFRVPAGLILPGFKETQYFGPGTRLLVL.

This chain links TRBV10-3 with TRBJ2-1; 8 bases agree with TRBD2. With V trimmed by 9 bases and J by 0 bases, 4 bases remained unmatched. The germline V gene encodes CDR1 ENHRY and CDR2 SYGVKD. This CDR3 is 14 amino acids long. The CDR3 region has the DNA TGTGCCATAGCCGGGACTAGCTCCTACAATGAGCAGTTCTTC. Its translation: CAIAGTSSYNEQFF.

This chain connects TRBV19 to TRBJ2-2; 9 bases match TRBD1. In germline, CDR1 is LNHDA, CDR2 SQIVND (reference sequence). There are 13 residues in the CDR3. CDR3 protein: CSTHRGRTGELFF. CDR3 bases: TGTTCTACCCACAGGGGGCGAACCGGGGAGCTGTTTTTT. The variable domain in full, with the rest retrieved from reference TRBV19 and TRBJ2-2, is DGGITQSPKYLFRKEGQNVTLSCEQNLNHDAMYWYRQDPGQGLRLIYYSQIVNDFQKGDIAEGYSVSREKKESFPLTVTSAQKNPTAFYLCSTHRGRTGELFFGEGSRLTVL.

The chain recombines TRBV29-1 with TRBJ2-1; TRBD1 matches 9 bases. The V gene end was trimmed by 5 bases and the J gene end by 7 bases; junction bases not matched to a gene: 9. CDR1 is SQVTM, CDR2 ANQGSEA, per germline. The CDR3 has 14 amino acids. DNA of the CDR3: TGCAGCGTTAGAGGGCTAGGGACAGGGAATGAGCAGTTCTTC. This encodes CSVRGLGTGNEQFF.

V is TRBV27 and J is TRBJ1-1, with D maybe TRBD1 (5 bases). Germline V lookup: CDR1 MNHEY, CDR2 SMNVEV (reference sequence). Between the trimmed V and J ends, which lost 8 bases and 0 bases, there was a span of 10 bases. The CDR3 is 13 residues long. Written as DNA, the CDR3 is TGTGCCAGCGCGGACATTATGAACACTGAAGCTTTCTTT. This translates into CASADIMNTEAFF.

This sequence joins TRBV28 and TRBJ1-3; unclear D gene. Germline V gene data show CDR1 as MDHEN and CDR2 as SYDVKM. V was pared by 4 bases and J by 0 bases, with 16 bases between. The CDR3 length is 17 residues. The CDR3 nucleotides are TGTGCCAGCAGTTACCTACGACTGAGTTTCTCTGGAAACACCATATATTTT. As protein: CASSYLRLSFSGNTIYF.

The CDR3 nucleotides are TGTGCCACCAGCCGAAGACAGGGGAAGAACACTGAAGCTTTCTTT. It encodes CATSRRQGKNTEAFF. The rearrangement joins TRBV15 to TRBJ1-1; 8 bases match TRBD1. The germline CDR1 and CDR2 sequences are LNHNV and YYDKDF (reference sequence). V lost 5 bases, J lost 1 base, and 6 bases stayed unmatched. The length of the CDR3 is 15 residues. The variable domain in full, with the rest retrieved from reference TRBV15 and TRBJ1-1, is DAMVIQNPRYQVTQFGKPVTLSCSQTLNHNVMYWYQQKSSQAPKLLFHYYDKDFNNEADTPDNFQSRRPNTSFCFLDIRSPGLGDTAMYLCATSRRQGKNTEAFFGQGTRLTVV.

V usage is TRBV29-1 and J usage is TRBJ2-5; D is perhaps TRBD2 (5 bases). The germline V gene has CDR1 SQVTM and CDR2 ANQGSEA. The CDR3 sequence is 12 residues long. Trimming removed 3 bases from V and 4 bases from J, with 9 bases in between. CDR3 loop: CSVEDGGETQYF. CDR3 nucleotides: TGCAGCGTTGAGGATGGAGGAGAGACCCAGTACTTC.